These T cell receptor beta chains were read from a single sample in a study of shared clonotypes between healthy human individuals. Assay: immunoSEQ multiplex PCR; the TCRdb copy retains only in-frame clones and omits some. The sample holds roughly 2.4 million clones, nearly 97% seen once. Sample: naive CD4+ T cells sorted from blood. These receptors came from a man between 18 and 29 years old in good health. CDR3s include the opening cysteine and the closing phenylalanine or tryptophan. A D gene is named only where the DNA matches it firmly. Clone size is stated in some rows and not others, as once, few, many or a class when expanded.

clone size,V gene,D gene,J gene,CDR3 protein,CDR3 DNA
-,TRBV7-9,-,TRBJ1-6,CASSKGGADSPLHF,TGTGCCAGCAGCAAAGGGGGGGCCGATTCACCCCTCCACTTT
-,TRBV7-8,TRBD1,TRBJ2-7,CASSPRNRGSNYEQYF,TGTGCCAGCAGCCCAAGAAACAGGGGGAGCAACTACGAGCAGTACTTC
once,TRBV7-9,-,TRBJ1-5,CASSSDIPGEGYSNQPQHF,TGTGCCAGCAGCTCGGATATCCCAGGGGAGGGGTATAGCAATCAGCCCCAGCATTTT
-,TRBV6-5,-,TRBJ1-3,CASSYSRANGNTIYF,TGTGCCAGCAGTTACAGCAGGGCGAACGGAAACACCATATATTTT
-,TRBV19,TRBD1,TRBJ2-3,CARTGVGTDTQYF,TGTGCGCGGACAGGGGTAGGCACAGATACGCAGTATTTT
-,TRBV19,TRBD1,TRBJ1-4,CASSQTPGQINEKLFF,TGTGCCAGTAGCCAGACCCCGGGACAGATTAATGAAAAACTGTTTTTT
-,TRBV19,-,TRBJ1-5,CASSLLRDSNQPQHF,TGTGCCAGTAGCCTACTCCGGGATAGCAATCAGCCCCAGCATTTT
-,TRBV6-5,-,TRBJ1-1,CASSRSNTEAFF,TGTGCCAGCAGCAGGTCTAACACTGAAGCTTTCTTT
once,TRBV14,-,TRBJ2-7,CASSQVGGAGEQYF,TGTGCCAGCAGCCAAGTTGGGGGCGCGGGGGAGCAGTACTTC
once,TRBV20-1,-,TRBJ1-4,CSASNPEKLFF,TGCAGTGCTAGTAATCCGGAAAAACTGTTTTTT
-,TRBV5-4,TRBD1,TRBJ2-3,CASSLDRGATDTQYF,TGTGCCAGCAGCTTGGACAGGGGGGCCACAGATACGCAGTATTTT
once,TRBV6-5,-,TRBJ1-1,CASSYEAGANTEAFF,TGTGCCAGCAGTTACGAAGCGGGGGCGAACACTGAAGCTTTCTTT
once,TRBV7-6,-,TRBJ2-7,CASSLGVSSYEQYF,TGTGCCAGCAGCTTAGGAGTAAGCTCCTACGAGCAGTACTTC
-,TRBV5-1,TRBD1,TRBJ2-5,CASSPQGPPETQYF,TGCGCCAGCAGCCCACAGGGGCCGCCTGAGACCCAGTACTTC
-,TRBV18,TRBD1,TRBJ2-2,CASSPWDRGRPGELFF,TGTGCCAGCTCACCGTGGGACAGGGGGCGCCCCGGGGAGCTGTTTTTT
-,TRBV5-1,-,TRBJ1-2,CASSPQDNYGYTF,TGCGCCAGCAGCCCTCAGGACAACTATGGCTACACCTTC
few,TRBV30,-,TRBJ2-7,CAWSVGFYEQYF,TGTGCCTGGAGTGTAGGGTTCTACGAGCAGTACTTC
-,TRBV7-9,TRBD2,TRBJ2-3,CASSPGVAGYTDTQYF,TGTGCCAGCAGCCCGGGGGTAGCGGGATACACAGATACGCAGTATTTT